The 23 T cell receptor beta chains given below trace back to one sample, sequenced in a study of shared clonotypes between healthy human individuals. Terminally differentiated effector memory CD45RA+ cells were excluded from the naive CD8 cells, which were CD45RO-negative and positively selected for CCR7. Measured with immunoSEQ multiplex PCR; TCRdb has only the in-frame clones, and not every one. The sample comprises about 2.1 million clones, just over 90% of which are singletons, and about 1.6% rests with the top ten. The specimen sequenced was naive CD8+ T cells from PBMCs. These receptors were obtained from a man younger than 35 in good health. Some clones in this sample may be carry-over from other donors' samples.

The genes are TRBV9 and TRBJ1-2; D uncertain. This CDR3 has 13 amino acids. The germline CDR1 and CDR2 sequences are SGDLS and YYNGEE. Trimming removed 3 bases from V and 3 bases from J, with 9 bases in between. The DNA for the CDR3 is TGTGCCAGCAGCGCCCCCCGGGACTATGGCTACACCTTC. Translation: CASSAPRDYGYTF.

CDR3 loop: CASGPTLNYNEQFF. CDR3 coding DNA: TGTGCTAGTGGCCCGACTCTAAACTACAATGAGCAGTTCTTC. The chain uses TRBV12-5 and TRBJ2-1; D remains unclear. Germline V CDR1 and CDR2: LGHNT, FRNRAP. The length of the CDR3 is 14 residues. Trimming pared 6 bases from V and 3 bases from J, leaving 12 bases between.

The chain uses TRBV27 and TRBJ2-7; D is tentatively TRBD1 or TRBD2 (5 bases each). CDR3 size: 16 residues. V lost 2 bases to trimming and J lost 4 bases, with 18 bases between them. From germline, CDR1 is MNHEY and CDR2 SMNVEV (reference sequence). The CDR3: CASSLDGRGVGYEQYF. Written as DNA, the CDR3 is TGTGCCAGCAGTTTAGACGGACGGGGCGTGGGGTACGAGCAGTACTTC.

This chain uses TRBV4-3 with TRBJ2-7, with 12 positions matching TRBD2. Trimming removed 3 bases from V and 0 bases from J; junction bases left unmatched: 3. The CDR3 length is 16 residues. Looked up from germline, CDR1 is LGHNA and CDR2 is YSLEER. DNA of the CDR3: TGCGCCAGCAGCCAGGAGACTAGCGGGGGCTCCTACGAGCAGTACTTC. Translation gives CASSQETSGGSYEQYF.

The chain joins TRBV5-6 to TRBJ2-7, with D perhaps TRBD1 (5 bases). V lost 3 bases, J lost 3 bases, and 7 bases lay in between. Looked up from germline, CDR1 is SGHDT and CDR2 is YYEEEE. The CDR3 sequence is 12 residues long. CDR3 amino acids: CASSSDNYEQYF. Written as DNA, the CDR3 is TGTGCCAGCAGCTCGGACAACTACGAGCAGTACTTC.

The V call is TRBV21-1, the J call TRBJ2-1; the D call in the table, TRBD1, was not verified against the DNA. TRBV21-1 is designated a pseudogene. CDR3 length: 17 residues. CDR3 amino acids: CASSNPKTGGSYNEQFF. The CDR3, as DNA: TGTGCCAGCAGCAACCCAAAGACAGGGGGCTCCTACAATGAGCAGTTCTTC.

This chain connects TRBV6-1 to TRBJ2-2, with 10 bases fitting TRBD1. V lost 4 bases to trimming and J lost 4 bases; unmatched junction nucleotides: 9. The germline V gene encodes CDR1 MNHNS and CDR2 SASEGT. The CDR3 is made up of 17 amino acids. The CDR3 loop is CASSAPGQGFITGELFF. CDR3 nucleotide sequence: TGTGCCAGCAGTGCGCCGGGACAGGGGTTTATCACCGGGGAGCTGTTTTTT.

The chain couples TRBV9 to TRBJ1-5; TRBD1 is a possible D gene (6 bases). The germline V gene has CDR1 SGDLS and CDR2 YYNGEE. The CDR3 is made up of 15 amino acids. V lost 0 bases to trimming and J lost 4 bases, with 11 bases between them. The CDR3, as DNA: TGTGCCAGCAGCGTAGGAAGGGGGGCAAATCAGCCCCAGCATTTT. Its translation is CASSVGRGANQPQHF.

As for this clone: Other DNA sequences of this sample code for an identical CDR3. The chain uses TRBV6-5 and TRBJ2-2; D not certain. Between the trimmed V and J ends, which lost 7 bases and 4 bases, there was a span of 4 bases. CDR1 and CDR2 from the germline V gene are MNHEY and SVGAGI. The CDR3 is 11 amino acids. CDR3 protein: CASTSTGELFF. In nucleotides, the CDR3 is TGTGCCAGCACCTCCACCGGGGAGCTGTTTTTT.

The gene calls are TRBV5-6 and TRBJ2-7; D is ambiguous. The CDR3 extends over 15 amino acids. V dropped 0 bases and J dropped 2 bases, with 12 bases sitting between them. Germline lookup yields CDR1 SGHDT and CDR2 YYEEEE. CDR3 region: CASSLAPDHPYEQYF. In nucleotides, the CDR3 is TGTGCCAGCAGCTTGGCCCCGGACCACCCCTACGAGCAGTACTTC.

The J gene is TRBJ2-7, the V gene TRBV13, with 11 nucleotides matching TRBD1. Germline CDR1 is PRHDT and CDR2 is FYEKMQ (reference sequence). CDR3 length: 16 amino acids. V trimming: 3 bases; J trimming: 6 bases; junction bases outside the gene matches: 10. In nucleotides, the CDR3 is TGTGCCAGCAGCTTCACCGGGACAGGGGGTTATACCGAGCAGTACTTC. Protein: CASSFTGTGGYTEQYF.

The V gene is TRBV28, the J gene TRBJ1-5, with D hard to call. The germline CDR1 and CDR2 sequences are MDHEN and SYDVKM. Trimming stripped 3 bases from V and 3 bases from J, with 9 bases between. The CDR3 is made up of 14 amino acids. The CDR3: CASSFLGNNQPQHF. Here the CDR3 DNA reads TGTGCCAGCAGTTTTTTGGGGAACAATCAGCCCCAGCATTTT.

The chain employs TRBV7-6 and TRBJ1-2; 8 bases are shared with TRBD1. This CDR3 region has 15 residues. Germline lookup yields CDR1 SGHVS and CDR2 FNYEAQ. V lost 5 bases, J lost 4 bases, and 9 bases stayed unmatched. Here the CDR3 reads CASSRYSGTGYGYTF. The CDR3, as DNA: TGTGCCAGCAGCCGCTACAGCGGGACAGGCTATGGCTACACCTTC. The full variable domain, with the rest looked up from reference TRBV7-6 and TRBJ1-2, is GAGVSQSPRYKVTKRGQDVALRCDPISGHVSLYWYRQALGQGPEFLTYFNYEAQQDKSGLPNDRFSAERPEGSISTLTIQRTEQRDSAMYRCASSRYSGTGYGYTFGSGTRLTVV.

The chain employs TRBV11-2 and TRBJ1-3; D remains ambiguous. The CDR3 has 15 amino acids. Germline-derived CDR1 and CDR2 are SGHAT and FQNNGV. V was shortened by 2 bases and J by 9 bases, with 17 bases between the two germline ends. CDR3 DNA: TGTGCCAGCAGCTTAAACGAGGGCCCAGAGCTCACCATATATTTT. This sequence encodes CASSLNEGPELTIYF. The entire variable domain, with the rest obtained from reference TRBV11-2 and TRBJ1-3, is as follows: EAGVAQSPRYKIIEKRQSVAFWCNPISGHATLYWYQQILGQGPKLLIQFQNNGVVDDSQLPKDRFSAERLKGVDSTLKIQPAKLEDSAVYLCASSLNEGPELTIYFGEGSWLTVV.

The V call is TRBV6-1, the J call TRBJ2-3, with 11 positions matching TRBD1. V dropped 8 bases and J dropped 7; count of bases not matched to a gene: 8. From germline, CDR1 is MNHNS and CDR2 SASEGT. There are 14 residues in the CDR3. The CDR3 spells CASWGDRGSNTQYF. The CDR3 DNA reads as TGTGCCAGCTGGGGGGACAGGGGGTCAAATACGCAGTATTTT.

V is TRBV4-1 and J is TRBJ1-5; D uncertain. CDR1 and CDR2 (germline): MGHRA, YSYEKL. The CDR3 loop spans 15 amino acids. V was trimmed by 1 base and J by 7 bases, leaving 14 bases between them. The CDR3 loop reads CASSQVGAPEQPQHF. The CDR3 DNA is TGCGCCAGCAGCCAAGTAGGAGCGCCCGAGCAGCCCCAGCATTTT.

About this clone itself: Other DNA sequences in the sample encode the same CDR3. The chain joins TRBV18 to TRBJ2-7; D is possibly TRBD1 (6 bases). CDR1 KGHSH and CDR2 LQKENI come from the germline V gene. The CDR3 spans 12 residues. V lost 4 bases and J 2 bases, leaving 6 bases between the germline ends. The CDR3 reads CASSRDTYEQYF. The DNA for the CDR3 is TGTGCCAGCTCACGGGACACCTACGAGCAGTACTTC.

This chain connects TRBV11-2 to TRBJ1-1; D not resolved. V gave up 2 bases and J gave up 1 base, with 8 bases separating them. The CDR3 consists of 14 residues. Germline lookup yields CDR1 SGHAT and CDR2 FQNNGV. Here the CDR3 reads CASSLFQKNTEAFF. The CDR3 nucleotides are TGTGCCAGCAGCTTATTTCAGAAGAACACTGAAGCTTTCTTT.

The rearrangement joins TRBV6-5 to TRBJ2-5; 7 nucleotides align to TRBD2. Losses at the gene ends were 7 bases for V and 5 bases for J; bases not matched to a gene: 13. Germline V gene sequence: CDR1 MNHEY, CDR2 SVGAGI. The CDR3 loop spans 15 amino acids. The CDR3 reads CASKSASGTWETQYF. CDR3 bases: TGTGCCAGCAAATCAGCTAGCGGTACCTGGGAGACCCAGTACTTC.

The chain links TRBV7-9 to TRBJ1-4; TRBD1 matches at 9 bases. Trimming took 5 bases from V and 7 from J; bases not matched to a gene: 11. Germline CDR1 and CDR2: SEHNR and FQNEAQ (reference sequence). This CDR3 has 16 amino acids. The CDR3 reads CASSGPGQGVGEKLFF. The CDR3 DNA reads as TGTGCCAGCAGCGGACCGGGACAGGGAGTCGGTGAAAAACTGTTTTTT.

The CDR3 reads CSVVRLAGVTYNEQFF. DNA of the CDR3: TGCAGCGTTGTGAGGCTAGCGGGAGTTACGTACAATGAGCAGTTCTTC. The chain carries TRBV29-1 and TRBJ2-1, with 10 nucleotides matching TRBD2. From germline, CDR1 is SQVTM and CDR2 ANQGSEA. The length of the CDR3 is 16 residues. V lost 4 bases, J lost 4 bases, and 10 bases stayed unmatched.

This chain uses TRBV7-6 with TRBJ2-5; 12 bases map to TRBD2. With the DNA end fitting TRBJ2-7 better, the J assignment may be wrong. Germline loops: CDR1 SGHVS, CDR2 FNYEAQ. The CDR3 is 15 residues long. The chain's CDR3 is CASSPTTSGSYEQYF. DNA of the CDR3: TGTGCCAGCAGCCCTACGACTAGCGGGAGCTACGAGCAGTACTTC.

The chain has TRBV14 and TRBJ2-7; 12 bases fit TRBD2. This CDR3 is built from 16 residues. Germline V CDR1 and CDR2: SGHDN, FVKESK. With 4 bases clipped from V and 4 bases from J, the junction kept 8 bases outside the gene matches. The CDR3 spells CASSPRTSGMDYEQYF. CDR3 in DNA: TGTGCCAGCAGCCCACGGACTAGCGGGATGGATTACGAGCAGTACTTC.